Below are 24 T cell receptor beta chains sequenced from a single sample in a study of blood T cell repertoires in COVID-19. TCRdb keeps only in-frame clones here, not all; method: immunoSEQ multiplex PCR. The sample yields over 300,000 clones, around 92% seen once. The sample consisted of peripheral blood. These TCRs come from a man aged 40-50 years with acute or convalescent COVID-19.

About this clone: Mismatch with germline at one junction end may stem from a read error. V is TRBV7-7 and J is TRBJ2-5; D unresolved. This CDR3 comprises 13 residues. Germline V gene sequence: CDR1 SSHAT, CDR2 FNYEAQ (reference sequence). The CDR3 DNA sequence: TGTGCTAGCAGCCTCCTAGAAGGAGAGACCCAGTACTTC. This translates into CASSLLEGETQYF.

This chain connects TRBV7-2 to TRBJ2-3; 7 positions match TRBD2. J gave up 2 bases and V 1 base, and 3 bases lay outside the gene matches. Germline V gives CDR1 SGHTA, CDR2 FQGNSA. The CDR3 length is 15 residues. Here the CDR3 reads CASSLVTSATDTQYF. The CDR3 nucleotides read TGTGCCAGCAGCTTAGTCACTAGCGCCACAGATACGCAGTATTTT. Using reference TRBV7-2 and TRBJ2-3 for the parts outside the CDR3, the full variable domain is GAGVSQSPSNKVTEKGKDVELRCDPISGHTALYWYRQSLGQGLEFLIYFQGNSAPDKSGLPSDRFSAERTGGSVSTLTIQRTQQEDSAVYLCASSLVTSATDTQYFGPGTRLTVL.

V usage is TRBV12-5 and J usage is TRBJ1-1; D might be TRBD1 (5 bases). The CDR3 has 14 residues. Trimming took off 5 bases at V and 6 bases at J, with 16 bases between the two ends. CDR1 and CDR2 (germline): LGHNT, FRNRAP. For the CDR3, the DNA is TGTGCTAGTGGTCCTGAGAGCCAGGGTCCTGAAGCTTTCTTT. It codes for CASGPESQGPEAFF.

This clone was found once. V usage is TRBV27 and J usage is TRBJ1-1; D is possibly TRBD1 (6 bases). V was trimmed by 3 bases and J by 4 bases, leaving 12 bases between them. Germline lookup yields CDR1 MNHEY and CDR2 SMNVEV (reference sequence). The CDR3 loop spans 14 amino acids. The CDR3 here is CASSFQGPGTEAFF. CDR3 sequence (DNA): TGTGCCAGCAGTTTTCAGGGGCCGGGCACTGAAGCTTTCTTT.

The gene calls are TRBV19 and TRBJ1-5, with D perhaps TRBD1 (5 bases). CDR1 and CDR2 (germline): LNHDA, SQIVND (reference sequence). The CDR3 is 16 amino acids. The germline V and J ends were trimmed by 4 bases and 3 bases, with 16 bases remaining between them. The CDR3 region has the DNA TGTGCCAGTAGTAGACGGACAAGTGCCTACAATCAGCCCCAGCATTTT. It encodes CASSRRTSAYNQPQHF.

The V call is TRBV28, the J call TRBJ2-1; D unclear. V was shortened by 6 bases and J by 8 bases, with 11 bases between the two germline ends. The CDR3 covers 12 residues. Germline CDR1 is MDHEN and CDR2 is SYDVKM. For the CDR3, the DNA is TGTGCCAGCAGGAACCCAGGCGATGAGCAGTTCTTC. Translating gives CASRNPGDEQFF.

The chain joins TRBV7-2 to TRBJ1-1; 8 bases are shared with TRBD1. Germline V gene lookup returns CDR1 SGHTA and CDR2 FQGNSA. Losses at the gene ends were 5 bases for V and 6 bases for J; bases not matched to a gene: 11. The CDR3 is made up of 15 amino acids. In DNA, the CDR3 is TGTGCCAGCAGCCCCACAGGGGGTCGGGTGTCTGAAGCTTTCTTT. This translates into CASSPTGGRVSEAFF.

There are a few counts of this clone. The V and J genes are TRBV28 and TRBJ2-2; 13 nucleotides align to TRBD2. The ends lost 8 bases at V and 2 bases at J; junction bases unmatched: 5. The CDR3 runs to 16 residues. Germline V lookup: CDR1 MDHEN, CDR2 SYDVKM. The CDR3 loop is CASRRTSGGNTGELFF. The CDR3 nucleotides are TGTGCCAGCCGAAGGACTAGCGGGGGCAACACCGGGGAGCTGTTTTTT.

V is TRBV6-6 and J is TRBJ1-5, with TRBD1 as a possible D gene (5 bases). V was clipped by 2 bases and J by 7 bases, with 12 bases between them. Germline CDR1 reads MNHNY; CDR2 reads SVGAGI (reference sequence). This CDR3 region has 14 residues. CDR3 residues: CASSYKVGGQPQHF. CDR3 bases: TGTGCCAGCAGTTACAAGGTTGGGGGGCAGCCCCAGCATTTT.

The chain combines TRBV5-1 with TRBJ2-1; D possibly corresponds to TRBD1 (5 bases). Trimming took 2 bases from V and 10 from J, leaving 16 bases between them. CDR3 size: 14 residues. In germline, CDR1 is SGHRS, CDR2 YFSETQ. CDR3 sequence (DNA): TGCGCCAGCAGCTTTACCCAGGGTAGGGGCGAGCAGTTCTTC. It specifies CASSFTQGRGEQFF.

This clone was picked up a small number of times. The CDR3 sequence: CASSTNSRGSLTYEQYF. The CDR3 region has the DNA TGTGCCAGTAGTACTAACAGCAGGGGTTCCCTTACCTACGAGCAGTACTTC. V and J are TRBV19 and TRBJ2-7; D is possibly TRBD1 (6 bases). The CDR3 has 17 amino acids. Looked up from germline, CDR1 is LNHDA and CDR2 is SQIVND (reference sequence). Trimming removed 4 bases from V and 2 bases from J, with 21 bases in between.

This clone was recorded only once. The chain has TRBV19 and TRBJ2-7, with 9 bases identical to TRBD2. Per the germline V gene, CDR1 is LNHDA and CDR2 is SQIVND (reference sequence). The CDR3 has 13 residues. V shed 8 bases and J 2 bases; nucleotides not matched to a gene: 4. CDR3: CASAAGGTYEQYF. The CDR3 nucleotides read TGTGCCAGTGCAGCGGGAGGAACCTACGAGCAGTACTTC.

The genes are TRBV27 and TRBJ2-1; 7 bases align to TRBD1. The V segment lost 6 bases and the J segment 2 bases; nucleotides outside the gene matches: 4. The CDR3 extends over 14 amino acids. Germline V gene sequence: CDR1 MNHEY, CDR2 SMNVEV (reference sequence). CDR3 region: CASSGQAAYNEQFF. The DNA of the CDR3 is TGTGCCAGCAGCGGACAGGCCGCCTACAATGAGCAGTTCTTC.

The gene calls are TRBV7-2 and TRBJ1-2; the D is unclear. Germline V gene data show CDR1 as SGHTA and CDR2 as FQGNSA. V dropped 10 bases and J dropped 8 bases, with 17 bases sitting between them. The CDR3 length is 12 residues. The CDR3 DNA reads as TGTGCCACTCAACAGTCCTCCAAAGGCTACACCTTC. Amino acids: CATQQSSKGYTF.

The J gene is TRBJ1-6, the V gene TRBV7-2; D ambiguous. V was shortened by 5 bases and J by 3 bases, with 11 bases between the two germline ends. Germline lookup yields CDR1 SGHTA and CDR2 FQGNSA. This CDR3 has 15 amino acids. The CDR3 DNA follows: TGTGCCAGCAGCAAACCCGGGTTCTATAATTCACCCCTCCACTTT. This codes for CASSKPGFYNSPLHF.

This clone was observed once. The chain is built from TRBV5-3 and TRBJ2-2; D not resolved. Being an ORF, TRBV5-3 has a function that is uncertain. The length of the CDR3 is 14 residues. V lost 7 bases and J 3 bases, leaving 13 bases between the germline ends. The CDR3 loop reads CARSRLPYTGELFF. DNA for the CDR3: TGTGCCAGATCGCGACTGCCGTACACCGGGGAGCTGTTTTTT.

The V and J genes are TRBV30 and TRBJ1-2; perhaps TRBD1 as D (6 bases). This CDR3 has 12 amino acids. Germline CDR1 is GTSNPN and CDR2 is SVGIG (reference sequence). Trimming shortened V by 0 bases and J by 10 bases, and 12 bases separated the two germline ends. The CDR3: CAWSVRKGVYTF. Written as DNA, the CDR3 is TGTGCCTGGAGTGTACGGAAGGGGGTCTACACCTTC.

The chain carries TRBV19 and TRBJ2-3; D remains ambiguous. Germline CDR1 LNHDA, CDR2 SQIVND (reference sequence). This CDR3 comprises 14 residues. V lost 6 bases, J lost 0 bases, and 10 bases lay in between. The DNA of the CDR3 is TGTGCCAGTAGACCTTTTAGCAGCACAGATACGCAGTATTTT. This codes for CASRPFSSTDTQYF.

The rearrangement joins TRBV28 to TRBJ1-1, with D possibly TRBD1 on 6 matching bases. Germline CDR1 MDHEN, CDR2 SYDVKM. V was cut by 3 bases and J by 0 bases, with 20 bases left in between. There are 18 residues in the CDR3. CDR3 sequence reads: CASSFSWTAETMNTEAFF. CDR3 nucleotides: TGTGCCAGCAGTTTTTCTTGGACAGCAGAGACAATGAACACTGAAGCTTTCTTT. Full variable domain (rest looked up from reference TRBV28 and TRBJ1-1): DVKVTQSSRYLVKRTGEKVFLECVQDMDHENMFWYRQDPGLGLRLIYFSYDVKMKEKGDIPEGYSVSREKKERFSLILESASTNQTSMYLCASSFSWTAETMNTEAFFGQGTRLTVV.

The chain has TRBV7-9 and TRBJ2-2, with 8 bases matching TRBD2. After removal of 1 base from V and 0 bases from J, the junction contained 7 bases not matched to a gene. The germline gives CDR1 SEHNR, CDR2 FQNEAQ (reference sequence). The CDR3 covers 18 residues. The chain's CDR3 is CASSLDFSGIANTGELFF. As DNA, the CDR3 is TGTGCCAGCAGCTTAGACTTTAGCGGGATAGCGAACACCGGGGAGCTGTTTTTT.

The gene calls are TRBV25-1 and TRBJ2-7, with a tentative D call TRBD2 (7 bases). V lost 6 bases and J 5 bases, leaving 11 bases between the germline ends. CDR3 size: 12 residues. Germline CDR1 reads MGHDK; CDR2 reads SYGVNS. CDR3 nucleotide sequence: TGTGCCAGCAGGGGCGGGGGCCACGAGCAGTACTTC. Amino acids: CASRGGGHEQYF.

This clone is a singleton in its sample. V is TRBV5-1 and J is TRBJ1-2, with D uncertain. V was shortened by 4 bases and J by 2 bases, with 12 bases between the two germline ends. Looked up from germline, CDR1 is SGHRS and CDR2 is YFSETQ. CDR3 length: 14 residues. CDR3 coding DNA: TGCGCCAGCAGCCCTGGTGCAGTCAACTATGGCTACACCTTC. It translates to CASSPGAVNYGYTF.

In its sample, this clone was seen once. The V gene is TRBV27, the J gene TRBJ1-2, with D possibly TRBD1 on 5 matching bases. Trimming removed 5 bases at V and 5 bases at J, with 21 bases between. This CDR3 region has 16 residues. Germline V gene data show CDR1 as MNHEY and CDR2 as SMNVEV (reference sequence). The CDR3 coding sequence is TGTGCCAGCAGTCCGGGGGATACAGGATCTTCTTATGGCTACACCTTC. Amino acid sequence: CASSPGDTGSSYGYTF.

The CDR3 reads CASSATGATGELFF. In nucleotides, the CDR3 is TGTGCCAGCAGCGCGACAGGGGCGACCGGGGAGCTGTTTTTT. The rearrangement links TRBV7-3 to TRBJ2-2; 8 positions match TRBD1. Per germline, CDR1 SGHTA and CDR2 FQGTGA. The CDR3 has 14 residues. After removal of 5 bases from V and 5 bases from J, the junction contained 4 bases not matched to a gene.